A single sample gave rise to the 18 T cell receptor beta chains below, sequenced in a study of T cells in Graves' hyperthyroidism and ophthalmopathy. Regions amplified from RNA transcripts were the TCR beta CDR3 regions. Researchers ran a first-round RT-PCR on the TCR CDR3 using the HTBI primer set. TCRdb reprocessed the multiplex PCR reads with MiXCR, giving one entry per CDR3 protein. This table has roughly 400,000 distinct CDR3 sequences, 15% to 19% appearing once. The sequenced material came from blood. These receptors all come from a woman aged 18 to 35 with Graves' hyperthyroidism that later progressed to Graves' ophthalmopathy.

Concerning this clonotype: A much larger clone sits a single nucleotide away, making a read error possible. CDR3 loop: CASSVRSGASTDTQYF. CDR3 nucleotide sequence: TGTGCCAGCAGCGTAAGGAGCGGTGCTAGCACAGATACGCAGTATTTT. This sequence joins TRBV9 and TRBJ2-3, with D possibly TRBD2 on 5 matching bases. This CDR3 comprises 16 residues. V was trimmed by 1 base and J by 0 bases, leaving 12 bases between them. Per germline, CDR1 SGDLS and CDR2 YYNGEE.

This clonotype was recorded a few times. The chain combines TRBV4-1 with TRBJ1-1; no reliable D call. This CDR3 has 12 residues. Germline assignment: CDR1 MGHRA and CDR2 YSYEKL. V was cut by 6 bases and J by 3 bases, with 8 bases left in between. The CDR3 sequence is CASSSADTEAFF. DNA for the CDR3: TGCGCCAGCAGTTCTGCGGACACTGAAGCTTTCTTT.

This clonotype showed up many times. DNA for the CDR3: TGCGCCAGCAGCTTGGATTTTAGGACGGCAACTCTGCGGGGACCTGAAGCTTTCTTT. Translated: CASSLDFRTATLRGPEAFF. The V call is TRBV5-1, the J call TRBJ1-1; D perhaps matches TRBD1 (5 bases). Deletions cut 0 bases from V and 6 bases from J, with 27 bases between. This CDR3 contains 19 residues. Looked up from germline, CDR1 is SGHRS and CDR2 is YFSETQ. The variable domain in full, with the rest retrieved from reference TRBV5-1 and TRBJ1-1, is KAGVTQTPRYLIKTRGQQVTLSCSPISGHRSVSWYQQTPGQGLQFLFEYFSETQRNKGNFPGRFSGRQFSNSRSEMNVSTLELGDSALYLCASSLDFRTATLRGPEAFFGQGTRLTVV.

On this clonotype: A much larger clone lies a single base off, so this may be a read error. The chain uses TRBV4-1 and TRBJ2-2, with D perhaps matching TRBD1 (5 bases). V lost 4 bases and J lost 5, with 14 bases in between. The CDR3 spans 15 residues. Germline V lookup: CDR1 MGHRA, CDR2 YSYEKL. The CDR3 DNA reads TGCGCCAGCAGCCCTCGACAGCGACATACCGGGGAGCTGTTTTTT. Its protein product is CASSPRQRHTGELFF.

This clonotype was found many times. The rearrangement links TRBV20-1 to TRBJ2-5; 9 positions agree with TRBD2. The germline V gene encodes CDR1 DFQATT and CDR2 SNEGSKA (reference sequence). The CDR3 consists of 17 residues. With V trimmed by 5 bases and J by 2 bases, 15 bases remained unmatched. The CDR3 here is CSALDLTSGYIQETQYF. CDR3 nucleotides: TGCAGTGCTCTCGACCTGACTAGCGGCTACATACAAGAGACCCAGTACTTC.

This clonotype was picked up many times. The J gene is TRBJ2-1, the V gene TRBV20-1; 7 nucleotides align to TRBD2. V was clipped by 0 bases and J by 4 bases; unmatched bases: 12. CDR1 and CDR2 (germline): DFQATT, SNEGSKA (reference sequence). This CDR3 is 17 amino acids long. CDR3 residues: CSAREDWRESWYNEQFF. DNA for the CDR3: TGCAGTGCTAGAGAGGACTGGCGGGAGTCGTGGTACAATGAGCAGTTCTTC.

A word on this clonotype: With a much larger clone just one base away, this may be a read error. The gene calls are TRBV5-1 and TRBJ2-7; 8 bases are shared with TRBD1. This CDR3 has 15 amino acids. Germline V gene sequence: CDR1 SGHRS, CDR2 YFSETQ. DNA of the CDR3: TGCGCCAGCAACCCAGATCAGGGGGCCCCCTACGAGCCGTACTTC. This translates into CASNPDQGAPYEPYF. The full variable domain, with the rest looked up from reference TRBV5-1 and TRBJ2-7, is KAGVTQTPRYLIKTRGQQVTLSCSPISGHRSVSWYQQTPGQGLQFLFEYFSETQRNKGNFPGRFSGRQFSNSRSEMNVSTLELGDSALYLCASNPDQGAPYEPYFGPGTRLTVT.

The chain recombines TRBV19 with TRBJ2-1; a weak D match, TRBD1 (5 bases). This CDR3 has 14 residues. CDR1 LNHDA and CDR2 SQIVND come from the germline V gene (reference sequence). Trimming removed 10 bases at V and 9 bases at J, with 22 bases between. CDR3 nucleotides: TGTGCCACCTGGGGAAGGGGTTCGGGCGGTGAGCAGTTCTTC. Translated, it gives CATWGRGSGGEQFF.

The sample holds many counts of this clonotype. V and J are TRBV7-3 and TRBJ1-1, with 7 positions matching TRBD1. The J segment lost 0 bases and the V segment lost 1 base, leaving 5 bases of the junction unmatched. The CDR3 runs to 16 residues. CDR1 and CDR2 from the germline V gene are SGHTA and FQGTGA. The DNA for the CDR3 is TGTGCCAGCAGCTTAATTCCCGGGACAGTGAACACTGAAGCTTTCTTT. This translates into CASSLIPGTVNTEAFF. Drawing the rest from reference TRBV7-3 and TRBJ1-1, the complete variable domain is GAGVSQTPSNKVTEKGKYVELRCDPISGHTALYWYRQSLGQGPEFLIYFQGTGAADDSGLPNDRFFAVRPEGSVSTLKIQRTERGDSAVYLCASSLIPGTVNTEAFFGQGTRLTVV.

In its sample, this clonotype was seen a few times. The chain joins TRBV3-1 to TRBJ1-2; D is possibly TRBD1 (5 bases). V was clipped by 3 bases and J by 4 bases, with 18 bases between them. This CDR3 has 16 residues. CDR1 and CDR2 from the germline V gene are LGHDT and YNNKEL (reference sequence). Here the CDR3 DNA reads TGTGCCAGCAGCCATTCCCGAGTCGGGGGGGGCTATGGCTACACCTTC. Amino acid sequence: CASSHSRVGGGYGYTF.

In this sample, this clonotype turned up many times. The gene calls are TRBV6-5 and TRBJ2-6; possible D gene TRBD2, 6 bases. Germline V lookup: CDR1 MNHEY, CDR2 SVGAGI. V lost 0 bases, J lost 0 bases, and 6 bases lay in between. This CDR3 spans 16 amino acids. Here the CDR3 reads CASSYSGGSGANVLTF. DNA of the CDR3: TGTGCCAGCAGTTACTCGGGAGGCTCTGGGGCCAACGTCCTGACTTTC.

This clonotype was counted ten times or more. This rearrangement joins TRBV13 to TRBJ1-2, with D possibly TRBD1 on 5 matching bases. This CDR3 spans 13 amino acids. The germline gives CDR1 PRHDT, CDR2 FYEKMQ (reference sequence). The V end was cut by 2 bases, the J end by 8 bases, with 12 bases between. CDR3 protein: CASSLILEGGYTF. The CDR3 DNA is TGTGCCAGCAGCTTAATACTCGAGGGGGGCTACACCTTC.

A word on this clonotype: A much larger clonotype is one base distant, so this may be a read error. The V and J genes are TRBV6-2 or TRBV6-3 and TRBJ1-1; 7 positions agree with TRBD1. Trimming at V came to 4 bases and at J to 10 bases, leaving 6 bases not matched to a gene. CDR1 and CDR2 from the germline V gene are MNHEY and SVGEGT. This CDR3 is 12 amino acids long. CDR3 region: CASSCLTGRAFF. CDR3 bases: TGTGCCAGCAGTTGCTTGACAGGGCGAGCTTTCTTT.

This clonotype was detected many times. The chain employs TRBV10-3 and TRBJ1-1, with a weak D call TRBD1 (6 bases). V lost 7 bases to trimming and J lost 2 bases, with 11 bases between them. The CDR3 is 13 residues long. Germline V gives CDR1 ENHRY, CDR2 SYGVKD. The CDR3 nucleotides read TGTGCCATCAAGGGGGACGGTAACACTGAAGCTTTCTTT. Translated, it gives CAIKGDGNTEAFF.

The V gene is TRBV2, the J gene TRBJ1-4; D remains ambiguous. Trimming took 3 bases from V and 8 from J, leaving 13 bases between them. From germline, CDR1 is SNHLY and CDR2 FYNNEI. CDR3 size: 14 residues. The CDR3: CASSERRVWEKLFF. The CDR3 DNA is TGTGCCAGCAGTGAGAGAAGGGTATGGGAAAAACTGTTTTTT.

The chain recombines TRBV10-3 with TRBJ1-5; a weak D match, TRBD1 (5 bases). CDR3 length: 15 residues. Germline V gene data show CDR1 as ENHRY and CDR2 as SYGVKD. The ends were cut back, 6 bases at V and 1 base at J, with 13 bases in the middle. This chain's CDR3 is CAISRDRPSNQPQHF. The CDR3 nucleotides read TGTGCCATCAGCCGAGACAGACCGAGCAATCAGCCCCAGCATTTT.

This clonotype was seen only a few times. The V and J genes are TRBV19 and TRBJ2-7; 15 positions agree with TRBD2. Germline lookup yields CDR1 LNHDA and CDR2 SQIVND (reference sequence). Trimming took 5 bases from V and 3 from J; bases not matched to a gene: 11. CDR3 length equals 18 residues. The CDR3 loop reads CASSPGLAGGFRNYEQYF. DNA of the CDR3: TGTGCCAGTAGTCCGGGACTAGCGGGAGGTTTCCGAAACTACGAGCAGTACTTC.

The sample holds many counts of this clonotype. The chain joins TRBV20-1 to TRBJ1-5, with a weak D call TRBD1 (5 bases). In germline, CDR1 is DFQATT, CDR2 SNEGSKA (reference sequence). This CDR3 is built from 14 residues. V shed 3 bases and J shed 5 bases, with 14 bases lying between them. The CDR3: CSARPNDRDQPQHF. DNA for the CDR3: TGCAGTGCTAGGCCCAACGACAGAGATCAGCCCCAGCATTTT.